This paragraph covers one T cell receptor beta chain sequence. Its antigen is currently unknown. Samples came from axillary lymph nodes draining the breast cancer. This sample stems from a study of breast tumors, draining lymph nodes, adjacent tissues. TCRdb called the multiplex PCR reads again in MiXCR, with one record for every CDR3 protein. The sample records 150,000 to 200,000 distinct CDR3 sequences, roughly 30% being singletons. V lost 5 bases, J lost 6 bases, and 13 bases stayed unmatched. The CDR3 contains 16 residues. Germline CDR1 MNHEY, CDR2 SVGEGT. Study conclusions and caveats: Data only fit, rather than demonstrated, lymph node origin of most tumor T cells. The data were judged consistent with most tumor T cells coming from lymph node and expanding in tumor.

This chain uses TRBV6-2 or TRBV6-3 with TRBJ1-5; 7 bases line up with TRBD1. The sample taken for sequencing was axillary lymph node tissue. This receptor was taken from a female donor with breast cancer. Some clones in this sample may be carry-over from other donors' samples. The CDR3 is CASSPGGGAIGQPQHF. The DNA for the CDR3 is TGTGCCAGCAGTCCGGGAGGGGGCGCGATCGGTCAGCCCCAGCATTTT.